Following are 11 T cell receptor beta chains from one sample sequenced in a study of T cells in localized non-small cell lung cancer. The data were produced by immunoSEQ multiplex PCR, yet TCRdb's version contains in-frame clones alone and is incomplete. The sample has tens of thousands of clones; over 80% are singletons. The source was peripheral blood, collected before any cancer treatment. The receptors stem from a man aged 40 to 75 with stage I squamous cell lung carcinoma.

This clone occurred once. This chain joins TRBV18 and TRBJ1-5; 9 nucleotides line up with TRBD1. The CDR3 length is 14 residues. V gave up 6 bases and J gave up 4 bases; unmatched junction bases: 4. Per the germline V gene, CDR1 is KGHSH and CDR2 is LQKENI. DNA of the CDR3: TGTGCCAGCTCCACCGGGACAGGGAATCAGCCCCAGCATTTT. Amino acid sequence: CASSTGTGNQPQHF.

The chain links TRBV7-8 to TRBJ1-2, with TRBD1 as a possible D gene (5 bases). Germline V gene lookup returns CDR1 SGHVS and CDR2 FQNEAQ. The ends were cut back, 4 bases at V and 5 bases at J, with 17 bases in the middle. The CDR3 contains 15 residues. CDR3 in DNA: TGTGCCAGCAGCTCAAAACTTGGGACGCGTTATGGCTACACCTTC. It codes for CASSSKLGTRYGYTF.

V and J are TRBV28 and TRBJ2-1; D call uncertain. The CDR3 sequence is 15 residues long. The germline V gene has CDR1 MDHEN and CDR2 SYDVKM. The V and J ends lost 1 base and 3 bases respectively, with 10 bases between them. CDR3 sequence reads: CASSLFKGYYNEQFF. The CDR3 DNA is TGTGCCAGCAGTTTATTTAAGGGATACTACAATGAGCAGTTCTTC.

This clone was recorded a few times. This sequence joins TRBV6-5 and TRBJ2-1; no clear D gene. Trimming removed 0 bases from V and 6 bases from J, with 3 bases in between. The V gene's germline CDR1 is MNHEY and CDR2 SVGAGI. This CDR3 contains 12 residues. Here the CDR3 DNA reads TGTGCCAGCAGTTACTCTAGCAATGAGCAGTTCTTC. This sequence encodes CASSYSSNEQFF.

The rearrangement joins TRBV15 to TRBJ1-2; the match to TRBD1 covers 11 bases. This CDR3 region has 15 residues. The germline V gene encodes CDR1 LNHNV and CDR2 YYDKDF (reference sequence). The trim removed 1 base at V and 4 bases at J, leaving 2 bases unmatched. DNA of the CDR3: TGTGCCACCAGCAGAGGGGACAGGGGGGGCTATGGCTACACCTTC. It is translated as CATSRGDRGGYGYTF.

The V gene is TRBV5-4, the J gene TRBJ2-2; 7 nucleotides align to TRBD1. CDR1 SGHNT and CDR2 YYREEE come from the germline V gene (reference sequence). V dropped 0 bases and J dropped 4; count of bases not matched to a gene: 6. The CDR3 length is 16 residues. CDR3 sequence: CASSLARQGITGELFF. DNA of the CDR3: TGTGCCAGCAGCTTGGCCAGACAGGGCATCACCGGGGAGCTGTTTTTT.

The gene calls are TRBV4-2 and TRBJ1-1; 7 positions match TRBD1. The CDR3 covers 21 residues. CDR1 is LGHNA, CDR2 YNFKEQ, per germline. With V trimmed by 4 bases and J by 0 bases, 23 bases remained unmatched. The CDR3 is CASSRSRTGAHPLLLNTEAFF. DNA for the CDR3: TGTGCCAGCAGCCGATCCCGGACAGGAGCTCATCCCCTACTTTTGAACACTGAAGCTTTCTTT.

The gene calls are TRBV27 and TRBJ2-7, with D perhaps given as TRBD1 or TRBD2 (5 bases each). Between the trimmed V and J ends, which lost 10 bases and 0 bases, there was a span of 19 bases. The CDR3 extends over 15 amino acids. Looked up from germline, CDR1 is MNHEY and CDR2 is SMNVEV (reference sequence). The CDR3 nucleotides are TGTGCCACCTTACCCCCGGGACGGCACTCCTACGAGCAGTACTTC. Its protein product is CATLPPGRHSYEQYF.

The V gene is TRBV10-3, the J gene TRBJ2-5, with no clear D. The CDR3 has 12 residues. Germline V gene sequence: CDR1 ENHRY, CDR2 SYGVKD. V was cut by 0 bases and J by 4 bases, with 3 bases left in between. Here the CDR3 reads CAISESTETQYF. The CDR3 DNA follows: TGTGCCATCAGTGAGTCGACAGAGACCCAGTACTTC.

The CDR3 DNA follows: TGTGCCAGCAGCTTAGGTCCGGGACCCAATGAGCAGTTCTTC. Translated, it gives CASSLGPGPNEQFF. The chain couples TRBV11-3 to TRBJ2-1; D tentatively fits TRBD1 or TRBD2 (5 bases each). Germline values: CDR1 SGHNT, CDR2 YENEEA. This CDR3 has 14 amino acids. With 1 base removed from V and 6 bases from J, the gap between germline ends came to 10 bases.

The chain joins TRBV7-9 to TRBJ2-5; D possibly corresponds to TRBD1 (6 bases). Per germline, CDR1 SEHNR and CDR2 FQNEAQ (reference sequence). V was clipped by 1 base and J by 5 bases, with 17 bases between them. This CDR3 comprises 16 residues. In DNA, the CDR3 is TGTGCCAGCAGCTTAGACAGGGAGCGAAGGGGGGAGACCCAGTACTTC. Amino acid sequence: CASSLDRERRGETQYF.